These T cell receptor beta chains were read from a single sample in a study of regulatory T cells in long-lasting Graves disease. One entry per CDR3 protein results from TCRdb running MiXCR on the multiplex PCR reads. The sample shows roughly 350,000 distinct CDR3 sequences, around 15% of them seen only once. This sample was shared with a second study, whose subject was T cells in Graves' hyperthyroidism and ophthalmopathy.

The source material was peripheral blood mononuclear cells (PBMCs), sampled at new diagnosis, from a patient treated with antithyroid drugs. The receptors here all came from a man aged 40-49 years with Graves disease. The CDR3 runs from the conserved cysteine through the conserved F or W. The D gene is left open where the match is weak. Clone size is not always given. Where it is, it says once, few, many or a class for expanded clones.

TRBV28	18	TRBJ1-5	NA	NA	TGTGCCAGCAGTTTATGCAGCCTTACAGGGTTCGACAATCAGCCCCAGCATTTT	CASSLCSLTGFDNQPQHF
TRBV11-2	15	TRBJ2-7	many	TRBD2	TGTGCCAGCAGCCGCCCCGTCGCGGGGGACTACGAGCAGTACTTC	CASSRPVAGDYEQYF
TRBV5-1	14	TRBJ1-1	many	TRBD1	TGCGCCAGCACCGTAGGGGGCGCGGTCACTGAAGCTTTCTTT	CASTVGGAVTEAFF
TRBV25-1	17	TRBJ1-4	many	TRBD1	TGTGCCAGCAGTGAATGGAGAGGGGACAGCGATAATGAAAAACTGTTTTTT	CASSEWRGDSDNEKLFF
TRBV20-1	19	TRBJ2-1	many	TRBD2	TGCAGTGCTAGACCGGCCTTTAGCGGGGGGTCGAGCTCCTTCAATGAGCAGTTCTTC	CSARPAFSGGSSSFNEQFF
TRBV6-1	12	TRBJ2-7	many	NA	TGTGCCAGCAGTGTCCTAAGGTACGAGCAGTACTTC	CASSVLRYEQYF
TRBV4-2	15	TRBJ2-1	few	TRBD1	TGTGCCAGCAGCCAGATCGGGACAGGCGCCAATGAGCAGTTCTTC	CASSQIGTGANEQFF
TRBV6-1	15	TRBJ2-3	many	NA	TGTGCCAGCAGGCTGCAGCTCTCTAGCACAGATACGCAGTATTTT	CASRLQLSSTDTQYF
TRBV12-3/TRBV12-4	13	TRBJ1-2	many	NA	TGTGCCAGCAGTTTAGCGCGAGGGTATGGCTACACCTTC	CASSLARGYGYTF
TRBV24-1	14	TRBJ2-3	many	NA	TGTGCCACCAGTCGAAGACAGAGCACAGATACGCAGTATTTT	CATSRRQSTDTQYF